What follows describes a single T cell receptor beta chain. Its target is unknown. This entry is derived from a study of CD8 T cells in ankylosing spondylitis. Study findings and constraints: Disease-linked clones reportedly concentrated significantly in matched ankylosing spondylitis synovial fluid. Blood from ankylosing spondylitis patients appeared to carry a characteristic roughly 8-variant TCR beta motif.

Quantitative 5'-RACE with molecular barcodes generated TCR beta libraries. TCRdb re-called the 5' RACE reads through MiXCR, storing one row per CDR3 protein. The sample includes roughly 100,000 distinct CDR3 sequences, 24% of them seen just once. Sequencing used synovial fluid, either unsorted or a sorted T cell fraction (not recorded which). The clonotype originates from a male donor with ankylosing spondylitis.

The CDR3 sequence: CASSPHGRVYNEQFF. The CDR3 DNA reads TGTGCCAGCAGTCCCCACGGGAGGGTTTACAATGAGCAGTTCTTC. The chain recombines TRBV28 with TRBJ2-1; TRBD2 matches 8 bases. This CDR3 has 15 amino acids. Germline loops: CDR1 MDHEN, CDR2 SYDVKM. The J segment lost 4 bases and the V segment lost 5 bases, leaving 7 bases of the junction unmatched.